The 2 T cell receptor beta chains below all came from one sample that was sequenced in a study of shared clonotypes between healthy human individuals. Naive CD8 cells comprised CD45RO-negative, CCR7-positively selected cells, excluding terminally differentiated effector memory CD45RA+ cells. Measured with immunoSEQ multiplex PCR; TCRdb has only the in-frame clones, and not every one. The table has some 2.1 million clones, just over 90% seen once. Sequenced sample: naive CD8+ T cells from PBMCs. These receptors were taken from a man aged 18 to 35 in good health. Some clones in this sample may be carry-over from other donors' samples.

The J gene is TRBJ1-1, the V gene TRBV29-1, with no clear D. Deletions cut 7 bases from V and 0 bases from J, with 9 bases between. Per germline, CDR1 SQVTM and CDR2 ANQGSEA. This CDR3 has 12 residues. The CDR3 nucleotides are TGCAGCGCAATACCTATGAACACTGAAGCTTTCTTT. Translation gives CSAIPMNTEAFF.

The chain employs TRBV27 and TRBJ1-1, with a tentative D call TRBD1 (5 bases). Per germline, CDR1 MNHEY and CDR2 SMNVEV (reference sequence). The CDR3 sequence is 18 residues long. Trimming removed 6 bases at V and 0 bases at J, with 23 bases between. The CDR3 DNA reads TGTGCCAGCAGCAGCAGACAGCCCCAACGCTTAATGAACACTGAAGCTTTCTTT. Its protein product is CASSSRQPQRLMNTEAFF.